The 24 T cell receptor beta chains given below trace back to one sample, sequenced in a study of cytomegalovirus exposure and HLA in healthy donors. PCR primers comprised 60 Vbeta and 13 Jbeta primers. Data came from immunoSEQ multiplex PCR; TCRdb stores just in-frame clones and leaves some out. The data show some 90,000 clones, over 70% seen once. Source material: PBMCs. The receptors were sampled from a man in his forties in good health and CMV-seronegative.

Of note for this clone: Without the conserved terminal phenylalanine or tryptophan, this CDR3 likely stems from a read error. This chain joins TRBV25-1 and TRBJ1-2, with D perhaps matching TRBD1 (5 bases). Trimming shortened V by 4 bases and J by 8 bases, and 11 bases separated the two germline ends. The CDR3 loop spans 12 amino acids. The germline V gene has CDR1 MGHDK and CDR2 SYGVNS. The CDR3 sequence is CASSGDRQGYTS. As DNA, the CDR3 is TGTGCCAGCAGTGGGGACCGACAGGGCTACACCTCC.

The CDR3 bases are TGTGCCAGCAGTTTATTGGCAGGCCACGAGCAGTACGTC. This translates into CASSLLAGHEQYV. The chain has TRBV27 and TRBJ2-7, with D uncertain. The CDR3 contains 13 residues. Germline CDR1 is MNHEY and CDR2 is SMNVEV (reference sequence). The V gene lost 1 base and the J gene lost 5 bases, with 9 bases spanning the gap.

The genes are TRBV9 and TRBJ1-5; D is unresolved. Germline-derived CDR1 and CDR2 are SGDLS and YYNGEE. CDR3 length: 14 amino acids. Between the trimmed V and J ends, which lost 6 bases and 2 bases, there was a span of 12 bases. Here the CDR3 reads CASNSGGRNQPQHF. The CDR3 DNA sequence: TGTGCCAGCAACTCGGGAGGTCGCAATCAGCCCCAGCATTTT.

This chain links TRBV6-1 with TRBJ1-3; 7 nucleotides match TRBD1. The CDR3 sequence is 14 residues long. J lost 1 base, V lost 10 bases, and 7 bases had no gene match. The germline CDR1 and CDR2 sequences are MNHNS and SASEGT. CDR3 sequence: CAINRGTSGNTIYF. The CDR3 coding sequence is TGTGCCATTAACAGGGGAACTTCTGGAAACACCATATATTTT.

The V gene is TRBV6-5, the J gene TRBJ2-7; 10 bases match TRBD2. J lost 7 bases, V lost 2 bases, and 8 bases had no gene match. This CDR3 region has 15 residues. Germline-derived CDR1 and CDR2 are MNHEY and SVGAGI. The CDR3 loop reads CASSYGLAARGEQYF. CDR3 nucleotides: TGTGCCAGCAGTTACGGACTAGCGGCCAGGGGGGAGCAGTACTTC.

This clone has only one observation. The rearrangement uses TRBV6-4 and TRBJ2-3; 11 bases match TRBD2. This CDR3 has 15 amino acids. V was clipped by 6 bases and J by 1 base; unmatched bases: 3. Germline V gives CDR1 MRHNA, CDR2 SNTAGT. CDR3 DNA: TGTGCCAGCAGCGTTAGCGGGGGGGGCACAGATACGCAGTATTTT. Protein product: CASSVSGGGTDTQYF.

J is TRBJ2-3 and V is TRBV29-1, with 10 bases fitting TRBD2. J gave up 4 bases and V 6 bases, and 13 bases lay outside the gene matches. Germline assignment: CDR1 SQVTM and CDR2 ANQGSEA. CDR3 length: 16 residues. CDR3 DNA sequence: TGCAGCGTCCTAGGCCTGTCGAGCGGGGGGGCAGATACGCAGTATTTT. It yields the protein CSVLGLSSGGADTQYF.

The rearrangement joins TRBV18 to TRBJ2-7; no clear D. CDR3 length equals 14 residues. Trimming cost V 2 bases and J 7 bases, with 15 bases left between them. In germline, CDR1 is KGHSH, CDR2 LQKENI. The chain's CDR3 is CASSPRPGAWEQYF. The CDR3 DNA follows: TGTGCCAGCTCACCAAGGCCCGGAGCGTGGGAGCAGTACTTC.

The chain has TRBV18 and TRBJ2-7; 9 bases map to TRBD1. With 2 bases clipped from V and 1 base from J, the junction kept 3 bases outside the gene matches. The CDR3 runs 15 residues. CDR1 and CDR2 (germline): KGHSH, LQKENI. This CDR3 is CASSPTGGGSYEQYF. DNA for the CDR3: TGTGCCAGCTCACCAACAGGGGGCGGATCCTACGAGCAGTACTTC.

The CDR3 coding sequence is TGTGCCAGCAGCTTACAGGGAATCGACACTGAAGCTTTCTTT. Encoded protein: CASSLQGIDTEAFF. V and J are TRBV5-5 and TRBJ1-1, with TRBD1 as a possible D gene (6 bases). Trimming removed 2 bases at V and 3 bases at J, with 11 bases between. CDR1 is SGHKS and CDR2 is YYEKEE in the germline V gene (reference sequence). The CDR3 sequence is 14 residues long.

This chain uses TRBV5-4 with TRBJ1-2; possible D gene TRBD1, 5 bases. Trimming pared 5 bases from V and 8 bases from J, leaving 16 bases between. CDR3 length: 13 residues. CDR1 is SGHNT and CDR2 is YYREEE in the germline V gene (reference sequence). The CDR3 sequence is CASSQPRDEGYTF. The CDR3 DNA reads TGTGCCAGCAGTCAACCCAGGGATGAGGGCTACACCTTC.

CDR3 DNA: TGTGCCAGTAGTATATCGCTAGCGTCATTCTACGAGCAGTACTTC. Protein sequence: CASSISLASFYEQYF. The V and J genes are TRBV19 and TRBJ2-7; D perhaps matches TRBD2 (6 bases). Trimming shortened V by 2 bases and J by 3 bases, and 14 bases separated the two germline ends. Germline V gene sequence: CDR1 LNHDA, CDR2 SQIVND (reference sequence). The CDR3 length is 15 residues.

The chain employs TRBV7-3 and TRBJ2-7; 10 nucleotides line up with TRBD2. Germline V CDR1 and CDR2: SGHTA, FQGTGA. V shed 0 bases and J 3 bases; nucleotides not matched to a gene: 2. This CDR3 region has 15 residues. The CDR3 sequence is CASSLTLAGDYEQYF. The CDR3 DNA follows: TGTGCCAGCAGCTTAACCCTAGCGGGGGACTACGAGCAGTACTTC.

This chain joins TRBV5-8 and TRBJ2-7; D might be TRBD1 (5 bases). The V gene's germline CDR1 is SGHTS and CDR2 YDEGEE. The V end was cut by 4 bases, the J end by 1 base, with 12 bases between. The CDR3 covers 14 residues. CDR3 coding DNA: TGTGCCAGCAGCCGGACATCATTTTCCTACGAGCAGTACTTC. It is translated as CASSRTSFSYEQYF.

The chain joins TRBV7-3 to TRBJ1-1; 7 nucleotides agree with TRBD1. Germline CDR1 reads SGHTA; CDR2 reads FQGTGA. V was clipped by 5 bases and J by 5 bases; unmatched bases: 8. This CDR3 spans 14 amino acids. This chain's CDR3 is CASSGQVSATEAFF. The CDR3 DNA follows: TGTGCCAGCAGCGGACAGGTCTCAGCTACTGAAGCTTTCTTT.

The J gene is TRBJ2-3, the V gene TRBV25-1; D remains ambiguous. Trimming left V 6 bases short and J 8 bases short, with 21 bases between. Germline values: CDR1 MGHDK, CDR2 SYGVNS. The CDR3 contains 15 residues. The CDR3, as DNA: TGTGCCAGCAGCAAAGAGGATTTTTTGGTGACTACGCAGTATTTT. Translation gives CASSKEDFLVTTQYF.

The chain recombines TRBV7-2 with TRBJ2-7, with TRBD2 identical over 8 bases. The V gene's germline CDR1 is SGHTA and CDR2 FQGNSA. Trimming at V came to 2 bases and at J to 2 bases, leaving 5 bases not matched to a gene. The CDR3 has 15 amino acids. The CDR3 loop reads CASSLRGGSPYEQYF. The CDR3 DNA reads as TGTGCCAGCAGCTTACGGGGGGGGTCCCCCTACGAGCAGTACTTC.

This chain uses TRBV7-9 with TRBJ2-3, with D tentatively TRBD1 (6 bases). V was trimmed by 8 bases and J by 2 bases, leaving 8 bases between them. Germline CDR1 is SEHNR and CDR2 is FQNEAQ (reference sequence). The CDR3 spans 12 residues. CDR3 loop: CASQGPTDTQYF. CDR3 nucleotide sequence: TGTGCCAGCCAGGGGCCCACAGATACGCAGTATTTT.

The CDR3 region is CASSQTGQSYEQYF. The CDR3, as DNA: TGTGCCAGCAGCCAAACGGGACAGAGCTACGAGCAGTACTTC. This sequence joins TRBV4-2 and TRBJ2-7, with 7 bases fitting TRBD1. V lost 2 bases, J lost 3 bases, and 4 bases stayed unmatched. CDR3 length equals 14 residues. The germline gives CDR1 LGHNA, CDR2 YNFKEQ.

The CDR3: CASWEQAGGTDTQYF. CDR3 nucleotide sequence: TGTGCCAGCTGGGAGCAGGCAGGGGGCACAGATACGCAGTATTTT. This chain connects TRBV5-6 to TRBJ2-3; D might be TRBD1 (6 bases). V was shortened by 7 bases and J by 1 base, with 16 bases between the two germline ends. The CDR3 has 15 amino acids. Germline V gene data show CDR1 as SGHDT and CDR2 as YYEEEE.

In DNA, the CDR3 is TGCGCCAGCATAGAGGACGGGAGCTCCTACGAGCAGTACTTC. It translates to CASIEDGSSYEQYF. The chain employs TRBV10-2 and TRBJ2-5; the D gene is possibly TRBD2 (6 bases). The J call may be incorrect, as the DNA end agrees better with TRBJ2-7. Germline V lookup: CDR1 WSHSY, CDR2 SAAADI. This CDR3 region has 14 residues.

CDR3 DNA: TGCGCCAGCAGCTTGGCCAGGGTGAATGGCTACACCTTC. Translation: CASSLARVNGYTF. The chain employs TRBV5-1 and TRBJ1-2, with D possibly being TRBD1 (5 bases). The V end was cut by 0 bases, the J end by 6 bases, with 9 bases between. The germline CDR1 and CDR2 sequences are SGHRS and YFSETQ. The CDR3 runs 13 residues.

This clone appeared a few times. V and J are TRBV5-5 and TRBJ2-2; possible D gene TRBD2, 7 bases. The germline gives CDR1 SGHKS, CDR2 YYEKEE (reference sequence). V was shortened by 4 bases and J by 2 bases, with 15 bases between the two germline ends. This CDR3 is built from 16 residues. CDR3 coding DNA: TGTGCCAGCAGCAGGGGAGGGGGACTTAACACCGGGGAGCTGTTTTTT. This sequence encodes CASSRGGGLNTGELFF. The full variable domain, its missing parts supplied by reference TRBV5-5 and TRBJ2-2, is DAGVTQSPTHLIKTRGQQVTLRCSPISGHKSVSWYQQVLGQGPQFIFQYYEKEERGRGNFPDRFSARQFPNYSSELNVNALLLGDSALYLCASSRGGGLNTGELFFGEGSRLTVL.

V gene TRBV5-1 combines with J gene TRBJ2-7, with TRBD1 matching 9 bases. The CDR3 has 14 amino acids. Germline CDR1 and CDR2: SGHRS and YFSETQ. V shed 4 bases and J 2 bases; nucleotides not matched to a gene: 4. This CDR3 reads CASSLGQGPYEQYF. The CDR3, as DNA: TGCGCCAGCAGCCTGGGACAGGGCCCCTACGAGCAGTACTTC.